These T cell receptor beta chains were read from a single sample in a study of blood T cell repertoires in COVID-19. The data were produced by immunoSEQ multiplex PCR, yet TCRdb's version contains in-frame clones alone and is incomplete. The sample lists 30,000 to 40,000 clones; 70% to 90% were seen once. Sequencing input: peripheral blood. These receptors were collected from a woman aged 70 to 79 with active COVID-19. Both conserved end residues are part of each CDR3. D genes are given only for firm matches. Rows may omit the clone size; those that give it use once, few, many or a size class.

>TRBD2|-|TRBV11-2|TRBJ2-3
TGTGCCAGCAGCTTACCGACGACGAGCGGGGGTTTGGATACGCAGTATTTT
CASSLPTTSGGLDTQYF
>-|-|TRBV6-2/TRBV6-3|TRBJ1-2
TGTGCCAGCAGTTACGGGGACATGCTCTATGGCTACACCTTC
CASSYGDMLYGYTF
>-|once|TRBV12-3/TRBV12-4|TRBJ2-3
TGTGCCAGCAGAAGGGGGTCAGATACGCAGTATTTT
CASRRGSDTQYF
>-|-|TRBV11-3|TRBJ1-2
TGTGCCAGCAGCCGCGGGGGTGACTATGGCTACACCTTC
CASSRGGDYGYTF
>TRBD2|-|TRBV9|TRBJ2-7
TGTGCCAGCAGCGTAGGCCAGCGGGAGTACGAGCAGTACTTC
CASSVGQREYEQYF
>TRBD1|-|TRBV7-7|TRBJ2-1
TGTGCCAGCAGCCCATCGGGACAGACCTCCTACAATGAGCAGTTCTTC
CASSPSGQTSYNEQFF
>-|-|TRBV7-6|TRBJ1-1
TGTGCCAGCAGCTTAGCTTCCAGGGCGGCCACTGAAGCTTTCTTT
CASSLASRAATEAFF
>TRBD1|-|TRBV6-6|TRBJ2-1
TGTGCCAGCAGCCAAGACAGGGTCGAGCAGTTCTTC
CASSQDRVEQFF
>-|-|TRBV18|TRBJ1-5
TGTGCCAGCTCCGGTTATAGCAATCAGCCCCAGCATTTT
CASSGYSNQPQHF
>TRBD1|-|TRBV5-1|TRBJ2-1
TGCGCCAGCAGCTCAGGACAGGGGAACCACAATGAGCAGTTCTTC
CASSSGQGNHNEQFF
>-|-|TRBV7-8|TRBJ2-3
TGTGCCAGCAGCTTACAGACTAGCACAGATACGCAGTATTTT
CASSLQTSTDTQYF
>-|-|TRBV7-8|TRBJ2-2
TGTGCCAGCACCCAACCCCAAGGCCGGGGGACCGGGGAGCTGTTTTTT
CASTQPQGRGTGELFF
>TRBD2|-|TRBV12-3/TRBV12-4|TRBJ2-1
TGTGCCAGCAGTTTGCGGGGGGGGAGTGAGCAGTTCTTC
CASSLRGGSEQFF